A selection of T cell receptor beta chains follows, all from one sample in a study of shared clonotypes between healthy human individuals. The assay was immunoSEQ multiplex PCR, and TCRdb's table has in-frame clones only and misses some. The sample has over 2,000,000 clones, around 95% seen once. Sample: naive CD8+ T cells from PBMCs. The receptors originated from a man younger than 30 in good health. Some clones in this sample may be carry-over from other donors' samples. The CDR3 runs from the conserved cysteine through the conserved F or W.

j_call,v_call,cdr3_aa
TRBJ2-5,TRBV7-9,CASSLPGVPSGTQYF
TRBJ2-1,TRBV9,CASSESSGRGHEQFF
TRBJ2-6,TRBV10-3,CAISESRSSGANVLTF
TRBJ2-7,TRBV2,CATTSGTAYEQYF
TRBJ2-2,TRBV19,CATRRAHTGELFF
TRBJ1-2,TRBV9,CASSARDRYDGYTF
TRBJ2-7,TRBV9,CASSVSGREYEQYF
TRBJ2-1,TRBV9,CASSPRVTSGNNEQFF
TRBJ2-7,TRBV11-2,CASSLDPPRSGSYPEQYF
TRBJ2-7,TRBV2,CASKGRTYEQYF
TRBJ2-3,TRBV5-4,CASSLAPTSGHSTDTQYF
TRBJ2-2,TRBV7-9,CASSHPTSGNTGELFF
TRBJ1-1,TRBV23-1,CASTTGRPNTEAFF
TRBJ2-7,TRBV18,CASSPDYRYRSYEQYF
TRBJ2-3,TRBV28,CASSSLIVRDYDRADTQYF
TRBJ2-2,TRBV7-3,CASSLRAAGNTGELFF
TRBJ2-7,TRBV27,CASSPSQGRSYEQYF
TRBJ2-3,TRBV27,CASSSYTDTQYF
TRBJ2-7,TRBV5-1,CASSLTAGGSYEQYF
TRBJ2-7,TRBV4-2,CASSRHGDSSYEQYF
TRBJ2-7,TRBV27,CASSLSGDYEQYF
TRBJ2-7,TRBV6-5,CASSYSKLPYEQYF
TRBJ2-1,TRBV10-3,CAISGGGNSYNEQFF
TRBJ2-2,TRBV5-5,CASSRPDYTGELFF
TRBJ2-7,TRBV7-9,CASIQGQGDSYEQYF
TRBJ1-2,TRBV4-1,CASSPRQGSAGGYTF
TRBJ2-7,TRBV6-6,CASSPGQSRQYEQYF
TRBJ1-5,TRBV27,CASSLFSPPSGQPQHF
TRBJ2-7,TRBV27,CASRDRDRKREQYF
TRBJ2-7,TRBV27,CASRVSGSVEQYF
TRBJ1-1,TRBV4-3,CASSPYREGADTEAFF
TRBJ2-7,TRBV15,CATSRDGSPYEQYF
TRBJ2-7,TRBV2,CASSDRQVYEQYF